The entry below describes one T cell receptor (beta chain). The CDR3 totals 13 residues. Germline CDR1 reads SEHNR; CDR2 reads FQNEAQ (reference sequence). V was trimmed by 2 bases and J by 3 bases, leaving 7 bases between them. Measured with immunoSEQ multiplex PCR; TCRdb has only the in-frame clones, and not every one. The sample lists roughly 29,000 clones; about nine tenths were seen once. The entry originates in a study of OX40 agonist ivuxolimab in advanced cancers. V gene TRBV7-9 combines with J gene TRBJ2-5; D gene ambiguous. The sequences come from CD4+ or CD8+ T cells sorted from blood, collected in a trial of the OX40 agonist ivuxolimab. This clonotype originated in an adult with an advanced solid tumor such as melanoma, head and neck, liver or kidney cancer. The CDR3 loop is CASSLPREETQYF. The CDR3, as DNA: TGTGCCAGCAGCTTACCCCGGGAAGAGACCCAGTACTTC.